The clone carrying this TCR beta chain was detected a few times. The antigen remains unidentified. This sample was taken from a study of response to subunit inactivated influenza vaccine. Study results and caveats: Researchers suggested that each seasonal influenza vaccination recruits few new T cells.

TCRdb recomputed calls from the RT-PCR reads with MiXCR, one row per CDR3 protein. This sample has about half a million distinct CDR3 sequences, with roughly 9.7% found just once. Trimming shortened V by 3 bases and J by 5 bases, and 8 bases separated the two germline ends. The CDR3 loop spans 12 amino acids. Germline V CDR1 and CDR2: SGHRS, YFSETQ. The TCR was taken from a man over 45 who received an inactivated influenza vaccine. The rearrangement joins TRBV5-1 to TRBJ1-2; D ambiguous. The sequencing here drew on PBMCs from blood, taken around seven weeks after vaccination. The chain's CDR3 is CASSSSGYGYTF. The CDR3 DNA follows: TGCGCCAGCAGCTCCAGCGGGTATGGCTACACCTTC.